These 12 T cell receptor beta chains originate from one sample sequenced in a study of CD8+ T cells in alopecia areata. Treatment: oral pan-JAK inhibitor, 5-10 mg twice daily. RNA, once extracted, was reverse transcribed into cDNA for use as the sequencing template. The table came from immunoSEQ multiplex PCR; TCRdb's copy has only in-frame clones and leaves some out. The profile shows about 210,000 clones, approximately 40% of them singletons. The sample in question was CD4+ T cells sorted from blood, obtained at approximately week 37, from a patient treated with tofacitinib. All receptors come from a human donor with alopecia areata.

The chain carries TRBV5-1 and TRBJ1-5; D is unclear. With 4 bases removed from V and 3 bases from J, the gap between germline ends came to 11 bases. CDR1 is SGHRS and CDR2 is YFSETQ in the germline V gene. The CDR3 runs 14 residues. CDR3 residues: CASSLGGPNQPQHF. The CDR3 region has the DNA TGCGCCAGCAGCCTAGGTGGGCCCAATCAGCCCCAGCATTTT.

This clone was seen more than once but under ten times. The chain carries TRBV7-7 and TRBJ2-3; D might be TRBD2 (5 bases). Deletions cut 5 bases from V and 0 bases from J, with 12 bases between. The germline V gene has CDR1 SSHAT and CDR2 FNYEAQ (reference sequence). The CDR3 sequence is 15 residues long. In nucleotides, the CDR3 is TGTGCCAGCAGCAAACTAGTGGGGAGCACAGATACGCAGTATTTT. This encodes CASSKLVGSTDTQYF.

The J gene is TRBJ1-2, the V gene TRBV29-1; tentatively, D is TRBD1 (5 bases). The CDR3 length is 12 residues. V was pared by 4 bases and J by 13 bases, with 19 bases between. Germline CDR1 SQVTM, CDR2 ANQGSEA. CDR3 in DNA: TGCAGCGTTGGGGGGGTCGAAGAGGCCAGCACCTTC. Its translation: CSVGGVEEASTF.

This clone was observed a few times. The CDR3 DNA follows: TGCAGCGTTGTACAAAACACAGATACGCAGTATTTT. Amino acids: CSVVQNTDTQYF. The J gene is TRBJ2-3, the V gene TRBV29-1; D gene unclear. With 4 bases removed from V and 2 bases from J, the gap between germline ends came to 7 bases. The CDR3 has 12 amino acids. Germline CDR1 and CDR2: SQVTM and ANQGSEA.

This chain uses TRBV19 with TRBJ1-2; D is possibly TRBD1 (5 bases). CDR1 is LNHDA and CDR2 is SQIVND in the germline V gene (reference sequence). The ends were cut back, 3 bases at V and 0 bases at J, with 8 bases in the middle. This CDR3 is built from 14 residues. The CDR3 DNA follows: TGTGCCAGTAGTATCGGGACGGCTAACTATGGCTACACCTTC. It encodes CASSIGTANYGYTF.

The CDR3 loop is CASSHGREALRVTQYF. The CDR3 DNA follows: TGTGCCAGCAGCCACGGGCGGGAGGCCCTCCGGGTGACCCAGTACTTC. This chain joins TRBV14 and TRBJ2-5; TRBD2 agrees at 8 bases. After removal of 3 bases from V and 7 bases from J, the junction contained 13 bases not matched to a gene. This CDR3 has 16 residues. Looked up from germline, CDR1 is SGHDN and CDR2 is FVKESK. The full variable domain, rest sourced from reference TRBV14 and TRBJ2-5, is EAGVTQFPSHSVIEKGQTVTLRCDPISGHDNLYWYRRVMGKEIKFLLHFVKESKQDESGMPNNRFLAERTGGTYSTLKVQPAELEDSGVYFCASSHGREALRVTQYFGPGTRLLVL.

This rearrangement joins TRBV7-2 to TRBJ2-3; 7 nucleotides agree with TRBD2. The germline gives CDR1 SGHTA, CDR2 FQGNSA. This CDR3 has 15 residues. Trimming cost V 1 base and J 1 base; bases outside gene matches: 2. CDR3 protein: CASSLVSGRTDTQYF. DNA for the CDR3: TGTGCCAGCAGCTTAGTTAGCGGGCGCACAGATACGCAGTATTTT. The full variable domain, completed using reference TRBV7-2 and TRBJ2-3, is GAGVSQSPSNKVTEKGKDVELRCDPISGHTALYWYRQSLGQGLEFLIYFQGNSAPDKSGLPSDRFSAERTGGSVSTLTIQRTQQEDSAVYLCASSLVSGRTDTQYFGPGTRLTVL.

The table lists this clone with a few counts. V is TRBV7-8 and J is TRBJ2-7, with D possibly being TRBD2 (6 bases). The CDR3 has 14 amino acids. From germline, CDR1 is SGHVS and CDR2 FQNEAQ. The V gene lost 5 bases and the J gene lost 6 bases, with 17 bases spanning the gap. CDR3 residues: CASSGGAGTLEQYF. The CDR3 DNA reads TGTGCCAGCAGCGGCGGGGCAGGGACTCTCGAGCAGTACTTC.

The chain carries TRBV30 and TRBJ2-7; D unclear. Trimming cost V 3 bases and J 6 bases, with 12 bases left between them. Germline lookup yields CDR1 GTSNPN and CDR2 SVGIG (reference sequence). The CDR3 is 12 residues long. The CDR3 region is CAWSRPPLEQYF. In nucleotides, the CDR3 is TGTGCCTGGAGCCGGCCCCCTCTCGAGCAGTACTTC.

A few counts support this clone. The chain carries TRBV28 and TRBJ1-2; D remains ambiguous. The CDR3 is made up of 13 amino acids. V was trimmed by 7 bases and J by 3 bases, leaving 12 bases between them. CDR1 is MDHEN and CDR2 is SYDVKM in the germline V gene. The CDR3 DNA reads TGTGCCAGCAACGCGGGGAATGACTATGGCTACACCTTC. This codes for CASNAGNDYGYTF.

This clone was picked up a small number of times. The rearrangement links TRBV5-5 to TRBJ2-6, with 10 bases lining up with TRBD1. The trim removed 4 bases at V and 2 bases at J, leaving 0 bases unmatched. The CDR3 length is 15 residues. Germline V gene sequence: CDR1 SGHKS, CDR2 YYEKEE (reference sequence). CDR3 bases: TGTGCCAGCAGCGGACAGGGGGCTGGGGCCAACGTCCTGACTTTC. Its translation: CASSGQGAGANVLTF.

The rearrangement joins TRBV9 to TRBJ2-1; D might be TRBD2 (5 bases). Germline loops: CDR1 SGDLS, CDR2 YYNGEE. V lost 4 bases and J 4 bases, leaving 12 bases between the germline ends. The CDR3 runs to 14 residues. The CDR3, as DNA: TGTGCCAGCAGCCCCCGGGGTTCTTACAATGAGCAGTTCTTC. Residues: CASSPRGSYNEQFF. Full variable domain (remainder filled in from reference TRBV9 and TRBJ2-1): DSGVTQTPKHLITATGQRVTLRCSPRSGDLSVYWYQQSLDQGLQFLIQYYNGEERAKGNILERFSAQQFPDLHSELNLSSLELGDSALYFCASSPRGSYNEQFFGPGTRLTVL.